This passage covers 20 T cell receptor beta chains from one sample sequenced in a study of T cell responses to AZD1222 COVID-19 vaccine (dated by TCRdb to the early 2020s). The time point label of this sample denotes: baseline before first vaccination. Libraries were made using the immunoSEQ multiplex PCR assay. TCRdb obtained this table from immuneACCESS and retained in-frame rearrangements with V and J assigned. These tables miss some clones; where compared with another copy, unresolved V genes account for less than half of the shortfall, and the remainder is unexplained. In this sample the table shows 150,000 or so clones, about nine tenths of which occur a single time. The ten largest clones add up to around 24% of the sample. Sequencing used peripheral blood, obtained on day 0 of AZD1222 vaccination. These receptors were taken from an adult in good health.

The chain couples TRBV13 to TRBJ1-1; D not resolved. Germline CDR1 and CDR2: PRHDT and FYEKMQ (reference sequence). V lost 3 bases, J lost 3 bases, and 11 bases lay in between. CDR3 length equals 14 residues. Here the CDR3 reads CASSFAGYYTEAFF. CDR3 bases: TGTGCCAGCAGCTTTGCAGGCTACTACACTGAAGCTTTCTTT.

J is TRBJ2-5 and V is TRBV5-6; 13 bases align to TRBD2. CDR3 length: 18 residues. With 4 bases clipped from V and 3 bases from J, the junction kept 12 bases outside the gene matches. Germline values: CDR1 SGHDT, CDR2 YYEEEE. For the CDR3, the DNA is TGTGCCAGCAGCCTCCGGACTAGCGGGGGAGCTATCGAAGAGACCCAGTACTTC. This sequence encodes CASSLRTSGGAIEETQYF.

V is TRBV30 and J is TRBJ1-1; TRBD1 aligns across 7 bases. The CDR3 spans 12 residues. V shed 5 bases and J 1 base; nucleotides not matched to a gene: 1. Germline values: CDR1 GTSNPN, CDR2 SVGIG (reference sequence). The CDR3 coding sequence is TGTGCCTGGGACAGGGCGAACACTGAAGCTTTCTTT. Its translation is CAWDRANTEAFF.

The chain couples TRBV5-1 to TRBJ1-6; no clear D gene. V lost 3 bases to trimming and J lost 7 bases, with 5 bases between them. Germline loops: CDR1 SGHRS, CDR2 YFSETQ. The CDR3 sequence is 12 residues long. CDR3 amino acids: CASSYNNSPLHF. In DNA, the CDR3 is TGCGCCAGCAGCTACAACAATTCACCCCTCCACTTT.

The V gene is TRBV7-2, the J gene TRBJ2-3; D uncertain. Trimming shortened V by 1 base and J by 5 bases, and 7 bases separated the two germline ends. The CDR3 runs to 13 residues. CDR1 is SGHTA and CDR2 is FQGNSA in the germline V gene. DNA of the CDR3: TGTGCCAGCAGCTTAGGGAAGGGAGATACGCAGTATTTT. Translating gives CASSLGKGDTQYF.

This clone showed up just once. CDR3 region: CASNELVSEQYF. DNA of the CDR3: TGTGCCAGCAATGAGTTGGTCAGCGAGCAGTACTTC. The chain uses TRBV2 and TRBJ2-7, with D hard to call. This CDR3 is built from 12 residues. Germline V gene lookup returns CDR1 SNHLY and CDR2 FYNNEI. The V gene lost 7 bases and the J gene lost 6 bases, with 13 bases spanning the gap.

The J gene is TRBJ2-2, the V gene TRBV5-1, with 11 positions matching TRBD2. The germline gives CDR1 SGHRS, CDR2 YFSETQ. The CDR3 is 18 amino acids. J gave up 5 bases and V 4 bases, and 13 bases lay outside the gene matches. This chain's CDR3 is CASSVLLAGAPRTGELFF. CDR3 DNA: TGCGCCAGCAGCGTCCTACTAGCGGGGGCCCCTCGGACCGGGGAGCTGTTTTTT. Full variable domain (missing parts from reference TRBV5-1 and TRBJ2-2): KAGVTQTPRYLIKTRGQQVTLSCSPISGHRSVSWYQQTPGQGLQFLFEYFSETQRNKGNFPGRFSGRQFSNSRSEMNVSTLELGDSALYLCASSVLLAGAPRTGELFFGEGSRLTVL.

CDR3 sequence: CASSLRQVPPGMEQYF. The CDR3 DNA sequence: TGTGCCAGCAGCCTCCGACAGGTCCCCCCGGGTATGGAGCAGTACTTC. This chain connects TRBV5-6 to TRBJ2-7; D perhaps matches TRBD1 (6 bases). Germline values: CDR1 SGHDT, CDR2 YYEEEE. This CDR3 is built from 16 residues. V was clipped by 4 bases and J by 7 bases, with 24 bases between them.

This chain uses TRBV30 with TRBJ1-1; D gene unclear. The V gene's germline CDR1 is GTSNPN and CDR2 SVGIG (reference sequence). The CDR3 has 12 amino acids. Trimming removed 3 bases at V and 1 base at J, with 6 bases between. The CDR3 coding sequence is TGTGCCTGGAGCAATGGGAACACTGAAGCTTTCTTT. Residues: CAWSNGNTEAFF.

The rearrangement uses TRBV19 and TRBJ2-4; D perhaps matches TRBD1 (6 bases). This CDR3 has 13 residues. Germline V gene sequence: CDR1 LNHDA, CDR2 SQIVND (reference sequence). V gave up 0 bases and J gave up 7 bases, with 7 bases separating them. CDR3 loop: CASSIERGNIQYF. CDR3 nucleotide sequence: TGTGCCAGTAGTATAGAAAGGGGGAACATTCAGTACTTC.

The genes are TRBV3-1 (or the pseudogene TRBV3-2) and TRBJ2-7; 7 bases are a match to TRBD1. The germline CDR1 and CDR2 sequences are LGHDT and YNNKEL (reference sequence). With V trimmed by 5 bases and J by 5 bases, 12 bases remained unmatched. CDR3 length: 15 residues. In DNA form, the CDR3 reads TGTGCCAGCAGCTTCGACAGGGTTCACGGTAACGAGCAGTACTTC. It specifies CASSFDRVHGNEQYF.

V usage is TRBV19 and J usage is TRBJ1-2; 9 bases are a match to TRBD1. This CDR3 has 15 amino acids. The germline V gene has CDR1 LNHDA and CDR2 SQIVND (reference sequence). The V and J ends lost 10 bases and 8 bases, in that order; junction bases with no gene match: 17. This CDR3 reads CATIGGTGGARGYTF. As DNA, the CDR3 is TGTGCCACCATAGGCGGTACAGGGGGCGCGAGGGGCTACACCTTC. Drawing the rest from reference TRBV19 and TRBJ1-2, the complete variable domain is DGGITQSPKYLFRKEGQNVTLSCEQNLNHDAMYWYRQDPGQGLRLIYYSQIVNDFQKGDIAEGYSVSREKKESFPLTVTSAQKNPTAFYLCATIGGTGGARGYTFGSGTRLTVV.

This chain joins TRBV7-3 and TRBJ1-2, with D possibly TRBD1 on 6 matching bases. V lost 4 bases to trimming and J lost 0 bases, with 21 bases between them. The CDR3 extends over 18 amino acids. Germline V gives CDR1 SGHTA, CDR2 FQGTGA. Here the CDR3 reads CASSSHNREQGTNYGYTF. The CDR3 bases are TGTGCCAGCAGCTCCCATAATAGAGAACAGGGAACTAACTATGGCTACACCTTC.

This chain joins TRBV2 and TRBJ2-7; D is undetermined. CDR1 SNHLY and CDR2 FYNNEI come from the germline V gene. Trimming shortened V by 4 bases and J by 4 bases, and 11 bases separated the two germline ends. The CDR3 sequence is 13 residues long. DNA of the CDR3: TGTGCCAGCAGTGGGGCAAGAAGGTACGAGCAGTACTTC. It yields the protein CASSGARRYEQYF.

Here the CDR3 DNA reads TGTGCCAGCAGTACTAGCGCAGATACGCAGTATTTT. This sequence encodes CASSTSADTQYF. V usage is TRBV12-3 or TRBV12-4 and J usage is TRBJ2-3; 7 positions match TRBD2. The CDR3 is made up of 12 amino acids. Trimming cost V 5 bases and J 4 bases; bases outside gene matches: 0.

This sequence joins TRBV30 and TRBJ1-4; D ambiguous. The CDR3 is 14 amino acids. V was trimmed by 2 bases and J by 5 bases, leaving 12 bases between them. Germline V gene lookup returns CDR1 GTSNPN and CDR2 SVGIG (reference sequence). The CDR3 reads CAWSRTVINEKLFF. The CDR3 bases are TGTGCCTGGAGTAGAACAGTGATAAATGAAAAACTGTTTTTT.

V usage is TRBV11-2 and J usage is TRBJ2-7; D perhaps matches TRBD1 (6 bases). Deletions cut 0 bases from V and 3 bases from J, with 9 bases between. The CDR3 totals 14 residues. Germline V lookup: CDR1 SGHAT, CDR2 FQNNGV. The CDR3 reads CASSLDVGGYEQYF. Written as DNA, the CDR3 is TGTGCCAGCAGCTTAGATGTAGGGGGCTACGAGCAGTACTTC.

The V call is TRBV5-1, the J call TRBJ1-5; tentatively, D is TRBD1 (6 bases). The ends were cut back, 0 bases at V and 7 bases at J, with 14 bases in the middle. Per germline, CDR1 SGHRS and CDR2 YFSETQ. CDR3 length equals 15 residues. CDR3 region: CASSLAGGAGQPQHF. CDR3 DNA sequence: TGCGCCAGCAGCTTGGCCGGGGGCGCAGGCCAGCCCCAGCATTTT.

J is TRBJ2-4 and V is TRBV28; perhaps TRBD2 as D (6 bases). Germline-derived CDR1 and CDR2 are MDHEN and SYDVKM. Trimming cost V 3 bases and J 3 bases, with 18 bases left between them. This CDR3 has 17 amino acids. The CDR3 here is CASSLGKGLGSKNIQYF. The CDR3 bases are TGTGCCAGCAGTTTGGGCAAGGGACTTGGTAGCAAAAACATTCAGTACTTC.

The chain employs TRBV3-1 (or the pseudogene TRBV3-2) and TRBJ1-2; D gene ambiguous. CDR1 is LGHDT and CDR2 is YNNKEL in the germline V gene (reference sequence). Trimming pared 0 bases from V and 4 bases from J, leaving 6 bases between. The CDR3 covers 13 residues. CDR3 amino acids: CASSQDSPYGYTF. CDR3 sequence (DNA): TGTGCCAGCAGCCAAGATTCACCCTATGGCTACACCTTC.